These T cell receptor beta chains were read from a single sample in a study of identical twins. TCRdb re-derived calls from the 5' RACE reads in MiXCR, one entry per CDR3 protein. Of some 330,000 distinct CDR3 sequences in the sample, roughly 9% were seen once. Sequencing was done on a sample of naive T cells sorted from blood. These receptors were obtained from a woman between 45 and 60 years old in good health. Both conserved end residues are trimmed from each CDR3.

v_call cdr3_aa
TRBV4-1 ASSLEIGAYTGELF
TRBV27 ASSLSIQGVDEQF
TRBV20-1 SARAPGPGKDTQY
TRBV18 ASSRIAALNSPLH
TRBV11-2 ASSFDSPPLARATGNEQF
TRBV5-1 ASSIKAYEQY
TRBV12-3/TRBV12-4 ASSPGSGRAAADTQY
TRBV6-2/TRBV6-3 ASSYSADRDSPMNTEAF
TRBV19 ASSPRWREETQY
TRBV29-1 SVVFGMGYNEQF
TRBV25-1 ASSLHSNQPQH
TRBV9 ASRETLTHEQF
TRBV29-1 SVEDQGQGRPYGYT
TRBV18 ASSRADQGTEAF
TRBV9 ASSVVGRNTDTQY
TRBV20-1 SAPTVQGGVQPQH
TRBV5-1 ASSLGDTTNYGYT